This T cell receptor beta chain came from a study of PD-L1 blockade in urothelial cancer. Study summary: Of prior chemotherapy regimens, patients had received between 0 and 3. Blood analysis was done at 3 weeks (second dose) and 6 weeks after treatment began. Blood gave a median about 150,000 T cells. Findings and caveats of the study: Larger 3-week expansion of tumor-associated blood clones was seen in durable-benefit patients.

Sequencing used immunoSEQ multiplex PCR; TCRdb keeps in-frame clones, though not all of them. The sample has about 87,000 clones; over 80% are singletons. Time point described: pretreatment peripheral blood. As for this clone: Its antigen is as yet unknown.

Specimen: PBMCs, collected around atezolizumab (anti-PD-L1) treatment. This clonotype was sampled from a man aged 60 to 75 with urothelial cancer.

In DNA, the CDR3 is TGTGCCAGTAGTCAACAGGGAATGAACACTGAAGCTTTCTTT. Protein sequence: CASSQQGMNTEAFF. The V and J genes are TRBV19 and TRBJ1-1; TRBD1 might be the D (6 bases). The CDR3 extends over 14 amino acids. V shed 5 bases and J shed 0 bases, with 10 bases lying between them. The V gene's germline CDR1 is LNHDA and CDR2 SQIVND (reference sequence). Based on the CDR3 plus reference TRBV19 and TRBJ1-1, the full variable domain is DGGITQSPKYLFRKEGQNVTLSCEQNLNHDAMYWYRQDPGQGLRLIYYSQIVNDFQKGDIAEGYSVSREKKESFPLTVTSAQKNPTAFYLCASSQQGMNTEAFFGQGTRLTVV.